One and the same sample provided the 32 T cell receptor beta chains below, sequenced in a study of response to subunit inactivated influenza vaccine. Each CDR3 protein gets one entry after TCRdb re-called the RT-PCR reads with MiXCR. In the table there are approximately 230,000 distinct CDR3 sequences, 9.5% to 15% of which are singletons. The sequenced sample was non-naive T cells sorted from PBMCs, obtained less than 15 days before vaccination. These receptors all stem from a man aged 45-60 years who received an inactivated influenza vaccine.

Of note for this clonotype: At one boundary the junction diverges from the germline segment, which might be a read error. The CDR3 region is CSGERSFGETQYF. The CDR3 DNA sequence: TGCAGCGGTGAACGCTCCTTCGGAGAGACCCAGTACTTC. The chain is built from TRBV29-1 and TRBJ2-5; D unresolved. CDR1 and CDR2 (germline): SQVTM, ANQGSEA. The CDR3 sequence is 13 residues long.

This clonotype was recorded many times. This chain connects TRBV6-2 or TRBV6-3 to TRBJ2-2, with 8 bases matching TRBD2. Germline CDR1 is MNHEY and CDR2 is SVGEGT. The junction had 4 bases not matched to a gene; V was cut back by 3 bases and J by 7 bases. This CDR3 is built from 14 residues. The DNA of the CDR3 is TGTGCCAGCAGTTATCTGCGGGAGGTCGGGGAGCTGTTTTTT. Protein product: CASSYLREVGELFF.

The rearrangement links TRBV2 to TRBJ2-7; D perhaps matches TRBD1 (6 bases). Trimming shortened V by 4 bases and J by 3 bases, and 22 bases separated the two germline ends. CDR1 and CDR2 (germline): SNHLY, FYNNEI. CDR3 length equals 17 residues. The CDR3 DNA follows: TGTGCCAGCAGTGCCCGCCCGTTACGGGACACCTACTACGAGCAGTACTTC. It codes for CASSARPLRDTYYEQYF. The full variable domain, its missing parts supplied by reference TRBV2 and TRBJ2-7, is EPEVTQTPSHQVTQMGQEVILRCVPISNHLYFYWYRQILGQKVEFLVSFYNNEISEKSEIFDDQFSVERPDGSNFTLKIRSTKLEDSAMYFCASSARPLRDTYYEQYFGPGTRLTVT.

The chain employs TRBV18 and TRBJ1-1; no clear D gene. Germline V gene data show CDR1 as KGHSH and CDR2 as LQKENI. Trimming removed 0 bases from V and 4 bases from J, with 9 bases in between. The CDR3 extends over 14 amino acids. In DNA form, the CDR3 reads TGTGCCAGCTCACCACCAGGGCCCACCACTGAAGCTTTCTTT. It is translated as CASSPPGPTTEAFF. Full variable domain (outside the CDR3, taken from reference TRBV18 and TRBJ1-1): NAGVMQNPRHLVRRRGQEARLRCSPMKGHSHVYWYRQLPEEGLKFMVYLQKENIIDESGMPKERFSAEFPKEGPSILRIQQVVRGDSAAYFCASSPPGPTTEAFFGQGTRLTVV.

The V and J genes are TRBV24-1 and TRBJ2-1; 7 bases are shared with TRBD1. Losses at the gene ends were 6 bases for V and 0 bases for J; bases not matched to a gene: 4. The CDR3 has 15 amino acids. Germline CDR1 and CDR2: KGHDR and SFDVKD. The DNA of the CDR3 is TGTGCCACCAGTACAGGGGATAGCTCCTACAATGAGCAGTTCTTC. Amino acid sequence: CATSTGDSSYNEQFF.

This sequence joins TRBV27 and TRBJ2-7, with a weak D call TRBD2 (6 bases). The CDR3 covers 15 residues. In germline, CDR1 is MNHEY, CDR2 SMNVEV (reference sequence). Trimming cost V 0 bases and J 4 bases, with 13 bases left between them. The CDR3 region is CASSLSSLARYEQYF. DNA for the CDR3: TGTGCCAGCAGTTTATCGTCTCTAGCGAGATACGAGCAGTACTTC.

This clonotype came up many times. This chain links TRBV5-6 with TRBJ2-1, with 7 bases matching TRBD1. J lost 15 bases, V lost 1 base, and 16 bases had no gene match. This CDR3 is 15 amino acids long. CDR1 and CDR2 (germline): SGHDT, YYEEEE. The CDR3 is CASSLLGDSIKPGFF. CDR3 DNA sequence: TGTGCCAGCAGCTTGTTAGGGGACAGTATAAAACCGGGGTTCTTC.

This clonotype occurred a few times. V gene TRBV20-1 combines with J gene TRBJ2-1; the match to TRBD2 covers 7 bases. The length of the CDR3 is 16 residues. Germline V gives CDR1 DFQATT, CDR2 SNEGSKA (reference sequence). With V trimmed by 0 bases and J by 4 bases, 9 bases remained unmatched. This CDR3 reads CSARDVASGVYNEQFF. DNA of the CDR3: TGCAGTGCTAGAGATGTGGCTAGCGGAGTATACAATGAGCAGTTCTTC.

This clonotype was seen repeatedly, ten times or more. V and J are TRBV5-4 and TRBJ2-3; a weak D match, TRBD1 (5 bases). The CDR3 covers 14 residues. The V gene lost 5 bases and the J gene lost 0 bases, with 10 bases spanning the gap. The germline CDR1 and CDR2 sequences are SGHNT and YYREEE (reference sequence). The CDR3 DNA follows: TGTGCCAGCAGTCTCCCAGGGAGCACAGATACGCAGTATTTT. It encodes CASSLPGSTDTQYF.

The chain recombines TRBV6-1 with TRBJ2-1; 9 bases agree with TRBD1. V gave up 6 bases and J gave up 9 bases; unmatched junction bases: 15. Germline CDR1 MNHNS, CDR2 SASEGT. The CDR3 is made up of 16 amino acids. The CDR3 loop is CASSARTGVISGEQFF. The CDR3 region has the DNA TGTGCCAGCAGCGCTCGGACAGGGGTGATCTCTGGTGAGCAGTTCTTC.

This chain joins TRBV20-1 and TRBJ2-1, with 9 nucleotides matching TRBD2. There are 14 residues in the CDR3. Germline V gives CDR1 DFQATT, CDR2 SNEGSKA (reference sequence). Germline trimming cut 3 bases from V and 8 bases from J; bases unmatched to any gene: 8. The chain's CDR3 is CSARAASGVDEQFF. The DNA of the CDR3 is TGCAGTGCTAGGGCCGCTAGCGGGGTAGATGAGCAGTTCTTC.

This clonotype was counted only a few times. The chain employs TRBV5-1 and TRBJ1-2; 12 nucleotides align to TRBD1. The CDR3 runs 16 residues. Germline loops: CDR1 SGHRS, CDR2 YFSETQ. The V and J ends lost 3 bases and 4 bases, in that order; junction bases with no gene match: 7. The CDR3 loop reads CASSSGQGAVSYGYTF. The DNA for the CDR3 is TGCGCCAGCAGCTCGGGACAGGGGGCAGTATCCTATGGCTACACCTTC.

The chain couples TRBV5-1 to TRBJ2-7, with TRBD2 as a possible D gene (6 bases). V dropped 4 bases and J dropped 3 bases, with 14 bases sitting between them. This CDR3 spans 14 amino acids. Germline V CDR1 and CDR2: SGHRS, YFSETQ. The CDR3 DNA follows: TGCGCCAGCAGCGTTACGGGAGATATCTACGAGCAGTACTTC. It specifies CASSVTGDIYEQYF.

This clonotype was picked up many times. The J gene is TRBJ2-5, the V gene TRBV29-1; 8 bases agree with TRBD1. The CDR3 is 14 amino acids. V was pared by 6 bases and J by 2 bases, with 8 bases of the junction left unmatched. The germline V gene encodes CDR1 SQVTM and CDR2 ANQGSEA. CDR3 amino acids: CSVATGTGQETQYF. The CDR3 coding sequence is TGCAGCGTCGCCACCGGGACAGGACAAGAGACCCAGTACTTC.

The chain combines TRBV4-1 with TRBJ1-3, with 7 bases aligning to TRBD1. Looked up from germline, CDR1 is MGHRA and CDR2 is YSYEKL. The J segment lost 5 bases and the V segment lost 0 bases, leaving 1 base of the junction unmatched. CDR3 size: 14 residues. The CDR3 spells CASSQEDRRNTIYF. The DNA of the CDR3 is TGCGCCAGCAGCCAAGAGGACAGGCGAAACACCATATATTTT.

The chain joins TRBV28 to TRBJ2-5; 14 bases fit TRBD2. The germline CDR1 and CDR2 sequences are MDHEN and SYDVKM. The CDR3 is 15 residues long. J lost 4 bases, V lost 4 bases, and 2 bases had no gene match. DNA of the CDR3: TGTGCCAGCAGTTCCGGGACTAGCGGGAGAGAGACCCAGTACTTC. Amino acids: CASSSGTSGRETQYF. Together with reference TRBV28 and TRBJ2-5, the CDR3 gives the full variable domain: DVKVTQSSRYLVKRTGEKVFLECVQDMDHENMFWYRQDPGLGLRLIYFSYDVKMKEKGDIPEGYSVSREKKERFSLILESASTNQTSMYLCASSSGTSGRETQYFGPGTRLLVL.

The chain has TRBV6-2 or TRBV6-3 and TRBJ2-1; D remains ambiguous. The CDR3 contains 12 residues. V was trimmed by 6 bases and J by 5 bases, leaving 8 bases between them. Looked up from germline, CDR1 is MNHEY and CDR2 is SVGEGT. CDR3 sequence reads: CASSLSHNEQFF. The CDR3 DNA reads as TGTGCCAGCAGCCTGAGCCACAATGAGCAGTTCTTC.

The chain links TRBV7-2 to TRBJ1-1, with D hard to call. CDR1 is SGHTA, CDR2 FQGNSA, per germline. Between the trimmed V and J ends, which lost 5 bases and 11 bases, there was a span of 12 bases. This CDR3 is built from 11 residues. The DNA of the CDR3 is TGTGCCAGCAGCACCGGCGGGAGGGCTTTCTTT. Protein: CASSTGGRAFF.

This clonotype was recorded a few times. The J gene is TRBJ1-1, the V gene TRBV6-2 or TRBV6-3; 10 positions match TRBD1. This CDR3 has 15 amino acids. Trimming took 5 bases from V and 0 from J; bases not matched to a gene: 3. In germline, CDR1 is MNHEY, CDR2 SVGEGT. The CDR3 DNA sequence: TGTGCCAGCAGTAACGACAGGGGGCTGAACACTGAAGCTTTCTTT. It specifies CASSNDRGLNTEAFF.

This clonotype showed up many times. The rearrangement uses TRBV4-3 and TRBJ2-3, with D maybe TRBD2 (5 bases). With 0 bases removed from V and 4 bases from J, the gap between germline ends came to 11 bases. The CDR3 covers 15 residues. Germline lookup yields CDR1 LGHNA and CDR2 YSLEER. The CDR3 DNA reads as TGCGCCAGCAGCCAAGACAGAGGGCCCTCAGATACGCAGTATTTT. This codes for CASSQDRGPSDTQYF.

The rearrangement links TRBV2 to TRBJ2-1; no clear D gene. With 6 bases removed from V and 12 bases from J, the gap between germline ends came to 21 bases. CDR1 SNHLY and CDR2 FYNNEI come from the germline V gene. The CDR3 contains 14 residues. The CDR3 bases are TGTGCCAGCAGCAGGAATATAGGGTTCTTGGGGCAGTTCTTC. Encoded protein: CASSRNIGFLGQFF.

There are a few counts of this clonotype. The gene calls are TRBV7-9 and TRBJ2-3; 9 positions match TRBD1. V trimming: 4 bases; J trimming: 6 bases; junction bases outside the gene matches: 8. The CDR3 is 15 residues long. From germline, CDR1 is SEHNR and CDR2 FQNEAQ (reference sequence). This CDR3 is CASSSNRGRLDTQYF. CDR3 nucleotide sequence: TGTGCCAGCAGCTCCAACAGGGGGCGCTTGGATACGCAGTATTTT.

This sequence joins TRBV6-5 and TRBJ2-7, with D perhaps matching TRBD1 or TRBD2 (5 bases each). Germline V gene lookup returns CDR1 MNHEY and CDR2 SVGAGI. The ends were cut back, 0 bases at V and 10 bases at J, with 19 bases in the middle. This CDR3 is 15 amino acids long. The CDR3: CASSYSRGRSILQYF. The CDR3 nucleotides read TGTGCCAGCAGTTACTCCCGGGGACGATCAATCCTTCAGTACTTC.

The CDR3 is CSANLLAGGSRNNEQFF. The DNA for the CDR3 is TGCAGTGCCAACCTACTAGCGGGAGGGTCCAGAAACAATGAGCAGTTCTTC. V and J are TRBV20-1 and TRBJ2-1, with 13 bases identical to TRBD2. V dropped 6 bases and J dropped 5; count of bases not matched to a gene: 13. CDR1 and CDR2 from the germline V gene are DFQATT and SNEGSKA (reference sequence). There are 17 residues in the CDR3.

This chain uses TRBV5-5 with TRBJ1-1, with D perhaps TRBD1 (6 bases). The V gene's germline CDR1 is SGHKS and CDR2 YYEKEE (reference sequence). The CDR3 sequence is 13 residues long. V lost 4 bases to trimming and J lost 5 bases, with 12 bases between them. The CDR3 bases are TGTGCCAGCAGCGTCACAGGGAAGACTGAAGCTTTCTTT. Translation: CASSVTGKTEAFF. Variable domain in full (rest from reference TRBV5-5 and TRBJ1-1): DAGVTQSPTHLIKTRGQQVTLRCSPISGHKSVSWYQQVLGQGPQFIFQYYEKEERGRGNFPDRFSARQFPNYSSELNVNALLLGDSALYLCASSVTGKTEAFFGQGTRLTVV.

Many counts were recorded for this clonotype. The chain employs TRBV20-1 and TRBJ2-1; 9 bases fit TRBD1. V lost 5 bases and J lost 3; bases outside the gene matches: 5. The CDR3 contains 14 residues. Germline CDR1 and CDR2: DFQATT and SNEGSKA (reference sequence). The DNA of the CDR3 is TGCAGTGCTCCCCGGGACAGGGTCTACAATGAGCAGTTCTTC. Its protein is CSAPRDRVYNEQFF.

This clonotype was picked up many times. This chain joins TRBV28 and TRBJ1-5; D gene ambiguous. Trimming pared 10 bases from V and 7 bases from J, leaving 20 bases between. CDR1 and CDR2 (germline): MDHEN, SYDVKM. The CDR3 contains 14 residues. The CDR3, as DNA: TGTGCCACTATAAGATCCCAGGTTCGGCAGCCCCAGCATTTT. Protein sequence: CATIRSQVRQPQHF.

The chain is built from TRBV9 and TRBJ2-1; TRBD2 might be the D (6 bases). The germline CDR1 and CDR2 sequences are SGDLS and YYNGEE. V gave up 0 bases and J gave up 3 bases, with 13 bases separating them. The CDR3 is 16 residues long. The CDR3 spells CASSVGRGPRYNEQFF. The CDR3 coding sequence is TGTGCCAGCAGCGTAGGGCGGGGTCCCCGCTACAATGAGCAGTTCTTC. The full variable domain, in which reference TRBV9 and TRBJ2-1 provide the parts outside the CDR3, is DSGVTQTPKHLITATGQRVTLRCSPRSGDLSVYWYQQSLDQGLQFLIQYYNGEERAKGNILERFSAQQFPDLHSELNLSSLELGDSALYFCASSVGRGPRYNEQFFGPGTRLTVL.

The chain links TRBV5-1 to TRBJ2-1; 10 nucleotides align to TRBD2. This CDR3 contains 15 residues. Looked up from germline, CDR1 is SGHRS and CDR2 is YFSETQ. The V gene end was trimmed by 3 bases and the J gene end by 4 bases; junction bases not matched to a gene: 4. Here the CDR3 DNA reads TGCGCCAGCAGCTCTAGCGGGGGCCAGTACAATGAGCAGTTCTTC. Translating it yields CASSSSGGQYNEQFF.

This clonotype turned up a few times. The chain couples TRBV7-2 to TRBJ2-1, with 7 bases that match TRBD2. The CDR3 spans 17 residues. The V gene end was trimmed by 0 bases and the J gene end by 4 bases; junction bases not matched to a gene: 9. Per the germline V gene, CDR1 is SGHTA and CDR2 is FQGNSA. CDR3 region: CASSLAWASGAYNEQFF. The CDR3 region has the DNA TGTGCCAGCAGCTTAGCGTGGGCTAGCGGAGCGTACAATGAGCAGTTCTTC.

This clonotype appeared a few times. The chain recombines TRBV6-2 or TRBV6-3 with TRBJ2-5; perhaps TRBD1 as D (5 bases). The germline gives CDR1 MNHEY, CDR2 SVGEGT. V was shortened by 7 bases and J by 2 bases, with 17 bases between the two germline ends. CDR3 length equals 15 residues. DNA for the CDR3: TGTGCCAGCAACAATTGGGCGGCAGGGCAAGAGACCCAGTACTTC. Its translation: CASNNWAAGQETQYF.

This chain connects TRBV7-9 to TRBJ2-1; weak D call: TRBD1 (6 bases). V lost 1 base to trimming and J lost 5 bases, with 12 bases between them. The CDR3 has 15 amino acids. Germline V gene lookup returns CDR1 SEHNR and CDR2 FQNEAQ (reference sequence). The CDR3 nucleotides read TGTGCCAGCAGCTTAGTCCCAGGGGTAAACAATGAGCAGTTCTTC. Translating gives CASSLVPGVNNEQFF.